This TCR beta chain appears in the sequencing data of a study of T-cell memory formation after mild COVID-19. General study results and limits: Day 37-peaking second-wave clones had unconfirmed SARS-CoV-2 specificity. Largely, contracting CD4+ clones fell within CM and EM, and contracting CD8+ clones within EMRA.

This clonotype was found a few times. Its specificity is not known. It was 5'RACE with constant-segment primers that produced the TCR alpha and TCR beta cDNA libraries, which carried sample barcodes and UMIs. TCRdb reprocessed the 5' RACE reads via MiXCR and lists one record per CDR3 protein. The profile shows 150,000 to 200,000 distinct CDR3 sequences, around 13% of them singletons. The sequenced sample consisted of PBMCs or a T cell subset sorted from them (not recorded which). The sequence came from an adult woman who had mild COVID-19 (a few samples of this study predate the infection). Cell type and time point are not known.

The CDR3, as DNA: TGCAGCGTGGAGGGGCAACGGGAGATAACGGTCAATGAGCAGTTCTTC. Translated: CSVEGQREITVNEQFF. The V gene is TRBV29-1, the J gene TRBJ2-1, with a weak D call TRBD2 (6 bases). This CDR3 spans 16 amino acids. Germline V lookup: CDR1 SQVTM, CDR2 ANQGSEA. Trimming took 6 bases from V and 6 from J, leaving 24 bases between them.